Below are 23 T cell receptor beta chains sequenced from a single sample in a study of identical twins. One entry per CDR3 protein, called by TCRdb with MiXCR from the 5' RACE reads. The table includes more than 400,000 distinct CDR3 sequences, about 16% detected once. These same data were also listed under a study on yellow fever vaccine responses in identical twins.

The sequenced sample was CD4+ T cells sorted from blood. These receptors all stem from a woman younger than 30 in good health.

This clonotype occurred a few times. The chain employs TRBV20-1 and TRBJ2-5, with 11 bases identical to TRBD2. Germline CDR1 DFQATT, CDR2 SNEGSKA (reference sequence). With 2 bases clipped from V and 2 bases from J, the junction kept 4 bases outside the gene matches. The length of the CDR3 is 15 residues. In DNA, the CDR3 is TGCAGTGCTAGAATAGCGGGGGGGCTTCAAGAGACCCAGTACTTC. This translates into CSARIAGGLQETQYF.

The chain uses TRBV10-3 and TRBJ1-2, with a weak D call TRBD1 (6 bases). Trimming cost V 4 bases and J 2 bases, with 8 bases left between them. CDR3 length: 13 residues. Germline lookup yields CDR1 ENHRY and CDR2 SYGVKD. The CDR3 loop reads CAISGQENYGYTF. DNA for the CDR3: TGTGCCATCAGTGGACAGGAGAACTATGGCTACACCTTC.

This CDR3 is CSARSESALYNEQFF. The DNA of the CDR3 is TGCAGCGCCCGAAGTGAGTCCGCCCTGTACAATGAGCAGTTCTTC. The chain joins TRBV29-1 to TRBJ2-1; D not resolved. CDR3 length: 15 amino acids. Trimming shortened V by 7 bases and J by 4 bases, and 20 bases separated the two germline ends. Germline V lookup: CDR1 SQVTM, CDR2 ANQGSEA.

In this sample, this clonotype turned up a few times. The chain is built from TRBV28 and TRBJ2-5; D ambiguous. The CDR3 is 14 amino acids. Germline values: CDR1 MDHEN, CDR2 SYDVKM. The V end lost 4 bases, the J end lost 1 base, and 10 bases lay between the germline ends. The CDR3, as DNA: TGTGCCAGCAGTTCAACCCCAACCCAAGAGACCCAGTACTTC. Translating it yields CASSSTPTQETQYF.

This clonotype was counted a few times. The chain carries TRBV18 and TRBJ2-5; TRBD2 matches 8 bases. The CDR3 length is 14 residues. Losses at the gene ends were 4 bases for V and 2 bases for J; bases not matched to a gene: 3. Germline CDR1 KGHSH, CDR2 LQKENI. CDR3 DNA: TGTGCCAGCTCACAGGGACTAGGGCAAGAGACCCAGTACTTC. Protein sequence: CASSQGLGQETQYF.

This clonotype was seen ten or more times. The chain uses TRBV24-1 and TRBJ2-3, with D possibly TRBD2 on 6 matching bases. Germline CDR1 is KGHDR and CDR2 is SFDVKD. The V gene lost 6 bases and the J gene lost 0 bases, with 12 bases spanning the gap. The CDR3 has 15 residues. The CDR3 region has the DNA TGTGCCACCAGTAGCCCGGGAGTAAGCACAGATACGCAGTATTTT. Translated: CATSSPGVSTDTQYF.

This clonotype was recorded a few times. The chain has TRBV11-3 and TRBJ1-1; D gene ambiguous. This CDR3 comprises 14 residues. Trimming pared 7 bases from V and 1 base from J, leaving 13 bases between. Germline CDR1 SGHNT, CDR2 YENEEA. The CDR3 DNA reads as TGTGCCAGCAACGATCCAGGACCGAACACTGAAGCTTTCTTT. This codes for CASNDPGPNTEAFF.

This chain links TRBV28 with TRBJ2-7; D may be TRBD2 (6 bases). Trimming removed 6 bases at V and 0 bases at J, with 12 bases between. The CDR3 sequence is 14 residues long. The germline V gene has CDR1 MDHEN and CDR2 SYDVKM. The CDR3 loop is CASSQAGSSYEQYV. CDR3 nucleotide sequence: TGTGCCAGCAGCCAAGCGGGTAGCTCCTACGAGCAGTACGTC.

Worth noting for this clonotype: A read error may be the cause here, since a much bigger clone is one base away. This chain uses TRBV12-3 or TRBV12-4 with TRBJ2-1, with TRBD2 matching over 11 bases. Trimming at V came to 6 bases and at J to 4 bases, leaving 5 bases not matched to a gene. This CDR3 is 15 amino acids long. CDR3 amino acids: CASRSGLAGYNEQFF. The CDR3 DNA reads TGTGCCAGCAGGTCCGGACTAGCGGGTTACAATGAGCAGTTCTTC.

This chain links TRBV29-1 with TRBJ2-5; 14 bases fit TRBD2. This CDR3 contains 13 residues. Germline CDR1 reads SQVTM; CDR2 reads ANQGSEA. After removal of 6 bases from V and 5 bases from J, the junction contained 2 bases not matched to a gene. The CDR3 sequence: CSVGLAGAETQYF. The CDR3 bases are TGCAGCGTGGGACTAGCGGGAGCGGAGACCCAGTACTTC. The complete variable domain, with remaining parts taken from reference TRBV29-1 and TRBJ2-5, reads SAVISQKPSRDICQRGTSLTIQCQVDSQVTMMFWYRQQPGQSLTLIATANQGSEATYESGFVIDKFPISRPNLTFSTLTVSNMSPEDSSIYLCSVGLAGAETQYFGPGTRLLVL.

The CDR3 sequence is CSARGAGGAPHQETQYF. The CDR3 nucleotides are TGCAGTGCTAGAGGGGCAGGGGGAGCCCCCCACCAAGAGACCCAGTACTTC. The V call is TRBV20-1, the J call TRBJ2-5, with 7 nucleotides matching TRBD1. CDR3 length: 17 residues. J was trimmed by 0 bases and V by 1 base; bases with no gene match: 11. Germline V CDR1 and CDR2: DFQATT, SNEGSKA (reference sequence).

J is TRBJ2-7 and V is TRBV5-1; D not certain. From germline, CDR1 is SGHRS and CDR2 YFSETQ. This CDR3 has 16 residues. Deletions cut 4 bases from V and 2 bases from J, with 19 bases between. CDR3 nucleotides: TGCGCCAGCAGCGAGGATCCGGGCCTGAGAGCCTACGAGCAGTACTTC. The encoded protein is CASSEDPGLRAYEQYF.

The J gene is TRBJ1-1, the V gene TRBV20-1; 7 bases are a match to TRBD1. Germline CDR1 and CDR2: DFQATT and SNEGSKA (reference sequence). This CDR3 contains 13 residues. Germline trimming cut 6 bases from V and 4 bases from J; bases unmatched to any gene: 8. DNA of the CDR3: TGCAGTGCGGAGCGTACAGGGGCCACTGAAGCTTTCTTT. Its protein product is CSAERTGATEAFF.

The CDR3 reads CASSSAGSLDEQFF. CDR3 bases: TGTGCCAGCAGCTCGGCCGGGTCACTCGATGAGCAGTTCTTC. The rearrangement joins TRBV7-8 to TRBJ2-1, with D uncertain. The CDR3 covers 14 residues. CDR1 is SGHVS and CDR2 is FQNEAQ in the germline V gene. Trimming left V 4 bases short and J 8 bases short, with 15 bases between.

CDR3 coding DNA: TGCAGTGCTAGAGATCGGGTAAGCTCCTACAATGAGCAGTTCTTC. The encoded protein is CSARDRVSSYNEQFF. The rearrangement links TRBV20-1 to TRBJ2-1; D unresolved. V shed 0 bases and J shed 0 bases, with 9 bases lying between them. Germline CDR1 and CDR2: DFQATT and SNEGSKA (reference sequence). CDR3 size: 15 residues.

This rearrangement joins TRBV7-2 to TRBJ2-2; the D gene is possibly TRBD1 (5 bases). V lost 2 bases, J lost 2 bases, and 12 bases lay in between. The germline gives CDR1 SGHTA, CDR2 FQGNSA. There are 16 residues in the CDR3. The chain's CDR3 is CASSLWSTGNTGELFF. The CDR3 DNA is TGTGCCAGCAGCTTATGGTCCACAGGAAACACCGGGGAGCTGTTTTTT.

This rearrangement joins TRBV12-3 or TRBV12-4 to TRBJ2-3, with 10 positions matching TRBD1. The CDR3 totals 13 residues. Trimming at V came to 10 bases and at J to 3 bases, leaving 4 bases not matched to a gene. The DNA for the CDR3 is TGTGCCACCTTGGGACAGGGGACAGATACGCAGTATTTT. Encoded protein: CATLGQGTDTQYF.

This clonotype was seen more than once but under ten times. A read error may account for a junction end that differs from germline. The rearrangement uses TRBV6-1 and TRBJ2-1; TRBD2 might be the D (6 bases). This CDR3 contains 17 residues. Per the germline V gene, CDR1 is MNHNS and CDR2 is SASEGT. This chain's CDR3 is CAISEAHTGETLNEQFF. In DNA form, the CDR3 reads TGTGCCATCAGTGAAGCTCACACGGGAGAGACATTGAATGAGCAGTTCTTC.

This clonotype was picked up many times. V gene TRBV3-1 combines with J gene TRBJ2-1; TRBD2 is a possible D gene (5 bases). This CDR3 has 16 residues. From germline, CDR1 is LGHDT and CDR2 YNNKEL (reference sequence). Trimming cost V 1 base and J 9 bases, with 19 bases left between them. The DNA of the CDR3 is TGTGCCAGCAGCCAAGGGCTTCTCACTCGGGGTGTTGAGCAGTTCTTC. The encoded protein is CASSQGLLTRGVEQFF.

V usage is TRBV11-2 and J usage is TRBJ1-1; 7 nucleotides match TRBD1. There are 17 residues in the CDR3. Germline V gene data show CDR1 as SGHAT and CDR2 as FQNNGV. Unmatched junction bases numbered 18, after V lost 4 bases and J lost 7 bases. The CDR3 DNA sequence: TGTGCCAGCAGCTCCAAACCCTACGGACAGGTTAAAAATGAAGCTTTCTTT. This gives the protein CASSSKPYGQVKNEAFF. The complete variable domain, with remaining parts taken from reference TRBV11-2 and TRBJ1-1, reads EAGVAQSPRYKIIEKRQSVAFWCNPISGHATLYWYQQILGQGPKLLIQFQNNGVVDDSQLPKDRFSAERLKGVDSTLKIQPAKLEDSAVYLCASSSKPYGQVKNEAFFGQGTRLTVV.

This sequence joins TRBV6-1 and TRBJ1-1; D possibly corresponds to TRBD1 (6 bases). The CDR3 contains 13 residues. V lost 3 bases to trimming and J lost 1 base, with 6 bases between them. Germline CDR1 and CDR2: MNHNS and SASEGT. CDR3 residues: CASSEGANTEAFF. In DNA form, the CDR3 reads TGTGCCAGCAGTGAGGGGGCGAACACTGAAGCTTTCTTT.

This clonotype occurred a few times. The chain couples TRBV20-1 to TRBJ2-3, with D perhaps matching TRBD2 (6 bases). Germline CDR1 DFQATT, CDR2 SNEGSKA (reference sequence). The V end lost 4 bases, the J end lost 4 bases, and 12 bases lay between the germline ends. The CDR3 is 13 residues long. The CDR3, as DNA: TGCAGTGCTATACTAGCTTTCTCAGATACGCAGTATTTT. Translation gives CSAILAFSDTQYF.

A few counts support this clonotype. This rearrangement joins TRBV27 to TRBJ1-2; possibly TRBD1 for D (6 bases). Germline lookup yields CDR1 MNHEY and CDR2 SMNVEV (reference sequence). This CDR3 comprises 13 residues. V lost 6 bases to trimming and J lost 6 bases, with 14 bases between them. CDR3 DNA: TGTGCCAGCAGCCCACAGGGTATGGATGGCTACACCTTC. This gives the protein CASSPQGMDGYTF.